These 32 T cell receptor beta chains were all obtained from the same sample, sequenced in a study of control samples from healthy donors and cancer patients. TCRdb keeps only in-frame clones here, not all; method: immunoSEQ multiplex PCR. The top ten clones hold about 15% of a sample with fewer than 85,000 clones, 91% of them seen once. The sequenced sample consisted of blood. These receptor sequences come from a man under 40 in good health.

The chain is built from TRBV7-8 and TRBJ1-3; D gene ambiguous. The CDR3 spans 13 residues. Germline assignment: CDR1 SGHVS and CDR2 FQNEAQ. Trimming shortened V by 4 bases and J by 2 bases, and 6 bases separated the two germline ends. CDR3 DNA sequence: TGTGCCAGCAGCTACACACCTGGAAACACCATATATTTT. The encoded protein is CASSYTPGNTIYF.

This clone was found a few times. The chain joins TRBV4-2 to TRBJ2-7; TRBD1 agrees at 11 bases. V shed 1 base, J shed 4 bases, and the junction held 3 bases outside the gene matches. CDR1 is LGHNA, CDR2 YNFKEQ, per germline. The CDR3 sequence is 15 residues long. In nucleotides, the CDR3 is TGTGCCAGCAGCCAAGGCCGGGACAGGGGGTACGAGCAGTACTTC. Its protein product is CASSQGRDRGYEQYF.

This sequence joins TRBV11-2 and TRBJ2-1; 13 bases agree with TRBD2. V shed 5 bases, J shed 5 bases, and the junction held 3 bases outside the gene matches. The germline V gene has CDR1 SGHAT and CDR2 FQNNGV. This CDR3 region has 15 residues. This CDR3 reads CASSPGLAGNNEQFF. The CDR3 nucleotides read TGTGCCAGCAGCCCGGGACTAGCGGGAAACAATGAGCAGTTCTTC.

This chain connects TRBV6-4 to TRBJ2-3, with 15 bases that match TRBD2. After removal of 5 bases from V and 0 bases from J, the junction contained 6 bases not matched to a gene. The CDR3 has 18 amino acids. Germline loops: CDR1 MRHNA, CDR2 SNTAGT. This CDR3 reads CASSPGLAGGSSTDTQYF. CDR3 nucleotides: TGTGCCAGCAGTCCTGGACTAGCGGGAGGGTCTAGCACAGATACGCAGTATTTT.

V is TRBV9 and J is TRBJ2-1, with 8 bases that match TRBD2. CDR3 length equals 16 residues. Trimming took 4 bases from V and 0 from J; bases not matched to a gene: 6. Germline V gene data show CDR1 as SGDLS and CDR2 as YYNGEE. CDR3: CASSSSRGVSYNEQFF. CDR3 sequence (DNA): TGTGCCAGCAGCTCCTCGCGGGGGGTCTCCTACAATGAGCAGTTCTTC.

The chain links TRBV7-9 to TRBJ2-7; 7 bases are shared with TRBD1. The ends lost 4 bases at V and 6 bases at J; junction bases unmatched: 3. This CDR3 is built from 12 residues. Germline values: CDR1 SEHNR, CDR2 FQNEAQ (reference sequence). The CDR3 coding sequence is TGTGCCAGCAGCTCCCCAGGGGGCGAGCAGTACTTC. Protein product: CASSSPGGEQYF.

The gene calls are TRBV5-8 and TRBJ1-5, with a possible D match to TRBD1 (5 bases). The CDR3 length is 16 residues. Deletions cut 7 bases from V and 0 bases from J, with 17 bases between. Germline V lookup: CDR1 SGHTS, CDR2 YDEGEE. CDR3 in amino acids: CASGWGTLISNQPQHF. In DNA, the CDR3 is TGTGCCAGCGGATGGGGCACGCTCATTAGCAATCAGCCCCAGCATTTT.

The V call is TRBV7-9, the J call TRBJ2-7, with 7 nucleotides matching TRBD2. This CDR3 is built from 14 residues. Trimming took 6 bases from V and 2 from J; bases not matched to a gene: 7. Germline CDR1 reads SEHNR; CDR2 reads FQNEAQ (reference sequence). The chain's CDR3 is CASSQAGETYEQYF. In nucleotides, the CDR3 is TGTGCCAGCAGTCAGGCGGGGGAGACCTACGAGCAGTACTTC.

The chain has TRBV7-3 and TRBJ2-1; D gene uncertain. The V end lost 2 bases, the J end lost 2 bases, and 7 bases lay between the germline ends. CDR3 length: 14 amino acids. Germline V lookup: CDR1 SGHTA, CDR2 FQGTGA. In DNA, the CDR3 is TGTGCCAGCAGCTTAGCTGACGCCTACAATGAGCAGTTCTTC. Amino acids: CASSLADAYNEQFF.

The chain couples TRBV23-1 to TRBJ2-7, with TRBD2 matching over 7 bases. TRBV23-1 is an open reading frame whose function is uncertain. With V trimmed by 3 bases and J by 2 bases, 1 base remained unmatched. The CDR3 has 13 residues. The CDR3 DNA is TGCGCCAGCAGTCAGGCGGGGGCCTACGAGCAGTACTTC. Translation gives CASSQAGAYEQYF.

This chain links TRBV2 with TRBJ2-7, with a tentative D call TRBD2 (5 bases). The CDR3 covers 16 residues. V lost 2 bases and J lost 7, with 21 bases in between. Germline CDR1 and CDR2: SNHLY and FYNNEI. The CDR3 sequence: CASSEILRSSSGEQYF. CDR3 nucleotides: TGTGCCAGCAGTGAAATTCTGCGGAGTTCCTCGGGAGAGCAGTACTTC.

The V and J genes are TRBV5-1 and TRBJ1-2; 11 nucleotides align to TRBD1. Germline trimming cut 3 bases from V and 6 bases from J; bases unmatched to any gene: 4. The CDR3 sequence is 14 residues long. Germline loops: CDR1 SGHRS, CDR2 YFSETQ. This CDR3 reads CASSSGQGVNGYTF. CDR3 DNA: TGCGCCAGCAGCTCGGGACAGGGGGTTAATGGCTACACCTTC.

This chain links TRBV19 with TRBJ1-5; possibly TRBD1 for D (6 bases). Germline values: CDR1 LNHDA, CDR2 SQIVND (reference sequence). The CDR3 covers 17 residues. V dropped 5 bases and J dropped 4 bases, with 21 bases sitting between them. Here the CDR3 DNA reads TGTGCCAGTAGTGGGGGGCAGGGGAGTATATGGAATCAGCCCCAGCATTTT. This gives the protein CASSGGQGSIWNQPQHF.

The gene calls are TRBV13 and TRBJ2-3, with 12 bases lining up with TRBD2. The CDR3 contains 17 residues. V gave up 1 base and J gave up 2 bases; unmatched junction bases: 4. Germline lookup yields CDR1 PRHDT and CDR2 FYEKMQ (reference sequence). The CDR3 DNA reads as TGTGCCAGCAGCTTAGTAGGACTAGCGGGGACCACAGATACGCAGTATTTT. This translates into CASSLVGLAGTTDTQYF.

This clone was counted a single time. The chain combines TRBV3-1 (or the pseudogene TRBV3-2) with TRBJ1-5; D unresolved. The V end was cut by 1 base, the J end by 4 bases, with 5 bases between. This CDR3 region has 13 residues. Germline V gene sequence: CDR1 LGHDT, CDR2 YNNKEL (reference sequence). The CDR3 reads CASSQAGNQPQHF. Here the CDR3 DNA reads TGTGCCAGCAGCCAAGCGGGGAATCAGCCCCAGCATTTT.

The CDR3 sequence is CASFRGSGANVLTF. The CDR3, as DNA: TGTGCCAGCTTTCGCGGCTCTGGGGCCAACGTCCTGACTTTC. This chain joins TRBV5-4 and TRBJ2-6; no clear D. This CDR3 has 14 amino acids. CDR1 is SGHNT, CDR2 YYREEE, per germline (reference sequence). Trimming took off 7 bases at V and 0 bases at J, with 8 bases between the two ends.

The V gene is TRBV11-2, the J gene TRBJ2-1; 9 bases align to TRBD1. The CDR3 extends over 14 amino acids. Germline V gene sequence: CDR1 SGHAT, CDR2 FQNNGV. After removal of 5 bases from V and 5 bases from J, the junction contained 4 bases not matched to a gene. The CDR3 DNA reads TGTGCCAGCAGCGCCGGGACAGGGAACAATGAGCAGTTCTTC. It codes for CASSAGTGNNEQFF.

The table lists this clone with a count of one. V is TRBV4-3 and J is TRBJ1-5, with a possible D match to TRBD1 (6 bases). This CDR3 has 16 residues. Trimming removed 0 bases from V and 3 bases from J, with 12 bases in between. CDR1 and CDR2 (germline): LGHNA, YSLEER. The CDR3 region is CASSQDIPGDNQPQHF. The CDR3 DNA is TGCGCCAGCAGCCAAGATATTCCAGGGGACAATCAGCCCCAGCATTTT.

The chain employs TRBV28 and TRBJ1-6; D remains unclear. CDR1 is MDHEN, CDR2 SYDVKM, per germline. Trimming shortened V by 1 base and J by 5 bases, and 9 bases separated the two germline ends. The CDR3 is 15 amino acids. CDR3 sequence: CASSLSRGDNSPLHF. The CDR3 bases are TGTGCCAGCAGTTTATCGCGGGGTGATAATTCACCCCTCCACTTT. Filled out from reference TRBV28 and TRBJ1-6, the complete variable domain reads DVKVTQSSRYLVKRTGEKVFLECVQDMDHENMFWYRQDPGLGLRLIYFSYDVKMKEKGDIPEGYSVSREKKERFSLILESASTNQTSMYLCASSLSRGDNSPLHFGNGTRLTVT.

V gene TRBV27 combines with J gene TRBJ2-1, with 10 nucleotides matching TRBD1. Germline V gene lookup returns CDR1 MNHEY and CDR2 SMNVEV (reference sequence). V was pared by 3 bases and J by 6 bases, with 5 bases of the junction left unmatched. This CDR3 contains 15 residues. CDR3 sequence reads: CASSFRDRGINEQFF. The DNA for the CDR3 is TGTGCCAGCAGTTTTAGGGACAGGGGTATCAATGAGCAGTTCTTC.

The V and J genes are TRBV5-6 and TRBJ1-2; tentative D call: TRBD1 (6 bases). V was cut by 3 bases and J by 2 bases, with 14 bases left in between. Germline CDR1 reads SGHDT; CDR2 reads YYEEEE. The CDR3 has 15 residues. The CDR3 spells CASSYPDRRNYGYTF. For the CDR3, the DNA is TGTGCCAGCAGCTACCCCGACAGGCGGAACTATGGCTACACCTTC.

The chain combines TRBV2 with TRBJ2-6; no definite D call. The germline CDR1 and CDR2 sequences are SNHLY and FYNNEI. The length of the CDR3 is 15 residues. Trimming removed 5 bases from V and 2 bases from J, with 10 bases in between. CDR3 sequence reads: CASSQRGTGANVLTF. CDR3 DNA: TGTGCCAGCAGTCAAAGAGGCACTGGGGCCAACGTCCTGACTTTC.

The CDR3 loop reads CASSPPGRGRYEQYF. The CDR3 nucleotides read TGTGCCAGCAGTCCCCCTGGAAGGGGGAGGTACGAGCAGTACTTC. The chain couples TRBV27 to TRBJ2-7; either TRBD1 or TRBD2 may fit D (6 bases each). This CDR3 contains 15 residues. Trimming took off 5 bases at V and 4 bases at J, with 18 bases between the two ends. Germline V gene data show CDR1 as MNHEY and CDR2 as SMNVEV (reference sequence).

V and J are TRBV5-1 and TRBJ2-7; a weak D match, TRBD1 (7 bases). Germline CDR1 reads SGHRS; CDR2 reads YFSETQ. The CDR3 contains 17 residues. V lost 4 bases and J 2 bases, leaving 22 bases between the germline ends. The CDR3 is CASSPEGASRGTYEQYF. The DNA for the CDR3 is TGCGCCAGCAGCCCGGAGGGGGCCTCCAGGGGGACCTACGAGCAGTACTTC.

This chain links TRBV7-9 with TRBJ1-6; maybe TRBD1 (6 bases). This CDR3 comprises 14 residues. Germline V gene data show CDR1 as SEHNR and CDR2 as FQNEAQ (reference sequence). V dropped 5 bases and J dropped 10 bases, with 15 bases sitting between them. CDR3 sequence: CASSRTAERSPLHF. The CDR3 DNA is TGTGCCAGCAGCCGGACAGCAGAGCGCTCACCCCTCCACTTT.

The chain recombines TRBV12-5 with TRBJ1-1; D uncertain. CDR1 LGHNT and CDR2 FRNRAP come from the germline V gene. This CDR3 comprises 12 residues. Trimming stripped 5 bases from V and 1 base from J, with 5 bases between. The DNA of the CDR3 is TGTGCTAGTGGTCTGTGGAACACTGAAGCTTTCTTT. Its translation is CASGLWNTEAFF.

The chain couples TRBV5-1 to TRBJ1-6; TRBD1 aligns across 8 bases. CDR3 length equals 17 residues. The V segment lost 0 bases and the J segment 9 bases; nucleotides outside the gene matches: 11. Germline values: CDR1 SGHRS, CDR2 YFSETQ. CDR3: CASSLAEAGQGVSPLHF. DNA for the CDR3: TGCGCCAGCAGCTTGGCCGAGGCAGGACAGGGAGTTTCACCCCTCCACTTT.

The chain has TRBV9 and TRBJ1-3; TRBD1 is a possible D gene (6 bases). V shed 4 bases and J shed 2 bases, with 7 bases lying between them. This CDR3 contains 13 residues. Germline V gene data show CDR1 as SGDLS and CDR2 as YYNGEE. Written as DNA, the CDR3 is TGTGCCAGCAGCCCAGGGGCTGGAAACACCATATATTTT. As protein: CASSPGAGNTIYF.

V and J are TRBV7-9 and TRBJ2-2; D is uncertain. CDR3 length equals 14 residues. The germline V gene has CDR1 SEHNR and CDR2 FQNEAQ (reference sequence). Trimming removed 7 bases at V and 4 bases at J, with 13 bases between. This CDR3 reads CASTTTLSTGELFF. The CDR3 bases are TGTGCCAGCACCACCACCCTTTCCACCGGGGAGCTGTTTTTT.

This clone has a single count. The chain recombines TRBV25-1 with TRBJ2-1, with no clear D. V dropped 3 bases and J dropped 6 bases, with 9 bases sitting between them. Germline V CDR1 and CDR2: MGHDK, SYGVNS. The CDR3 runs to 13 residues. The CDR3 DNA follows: TGTGCCAGCAGTGACATTAGGCCCAATGAGCAGTTCTTC. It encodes CASSDIRPNEQFF. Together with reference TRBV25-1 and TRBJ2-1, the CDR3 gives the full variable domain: EADIYQTPRYLVIGTGKKITLECSQTMGHDKMYWYQQDPGMELHLIHYSYGVNSTEKGDLSSESTVSRIRTEHFPLTLESARPSHTSQYLCASSDIRPNEQFFGPGTRLTVL.

CDR3 amino acids: CATSTSGGESSYNEQFF. DNA of the CDR3: TGTGCCACCAGTACAAGCGGGGGGGAGAGCTCCTACAATGAGCAGTTCTTC. This chain uses TRBV24-1 with TRBJ2-1, with 10 bases that match TRBD2. Germline CDR1 reads KGHDR; CDR2 reads SFDVKD. CDR3 length: 17 amino acids. The junction had 7 bases not matched to a gene; V was cut back by 6 bases and J by 0 bases.

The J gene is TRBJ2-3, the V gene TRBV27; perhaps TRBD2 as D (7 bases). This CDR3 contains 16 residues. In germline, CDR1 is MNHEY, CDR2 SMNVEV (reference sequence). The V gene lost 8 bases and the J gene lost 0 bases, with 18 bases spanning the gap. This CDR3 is CASHRGGTSSTDTQYF. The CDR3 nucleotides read TGTGCCAGCCATAGGGGAGGGACATCCAGCACAGATACGCAGTATTTT.